A selection of T cell receptor beta chains follows, all from one sample in a study of beta chain features in type 1 diabetes. TCRdb's table, derived via immunoSEQ multiplex PCR, lists solely in-frame clones and lacks some. The data show hundreds of thousands of clones, 9.5% to 12% seen once. The sequencing input was naive CD4+ T cells from blood. The receptor set was obtained from a woman younger than 35 in good health. Both conserved end residues are part of each CDR3. The order of the fields is J gene, V gene, D gene, clone size, CDR3 protein, CDR3 DNA. The D gene is left open where the match is weak. A row's size may be missing; if present it is once, few, many or a size class.

j_gene: TRBJ2-1; v_gene: TRBV6-1; d_gene: TRBD1; abundance: NA; CDR3aa: CASSGTGSYNEQFF; CDR3nt: TGTGCCAGCAGCGGGACAGGCTCCTACAATGAGCAGTTCTTC
j_gene: TRBJ2-7; v_gene: TRBV5-1; d_gene: NA; abundance: few; CDR3aa: CASSLRPPSYEQYF; CDR3nt: TGCGCCAGCAGTCTCCGACCCCCCTCCTACGAGCAGTACTTC
j_gene: TRBJ1-6; v_gene: TRBV5-1; d_gene: NA; abundance: NA; CDR3aa: CASSRDYRVRESPLHF; CDR3nt: TGCGCCAGCAGCAGAGATTATAGGGTCAGAGAGTCACCCCTCCACTTT
j_gene: TRBJ2-1; v_gene: TRBV7-9; d_gene: TRBD1; abundance: NA; CDR3aa: CASSLDRLGQGANEQFF; CDR3nt: TGTGCCAGCAGCTTAGATCGTCTGGGACAGGGGGCCAATGAGCAGTTCTTC
j_gene: TRBJ1-2; v_gene: TRBV23-1; d_gene: NA; abundance: NA; CDR3aa: CASSQPGTDGYTF; CDR3nt: TGCGCCAGCAGTCAGCCGGGGACGGATGGCTACACCTTC
j_gene: TRBJ1-1; v_gene: TRBV7-2; d_gene: NA; abundance: NA; CDR3aa: CASSFRGGYTEAFF; CDR3nt: TGTGCCAGCAGCTTTCGCGGGGGGTACACTGAAGCTTTCTTT
j_gene: TRBJ2-5; v_gene: TRBV19; d_gene: NA; abundance: NA; CDR3aa: CASSRSGGSETQYF; CDR3nt: TGTGCCAGTAGTAGGTCCGGGGGTTCAGAGACCCAGTACTTC
j_gene: TRBJ2-4; v_gene: TRBV7-2; d_gene: NA; abundance: NA; CDR3aa: CASSLGIAKNIQYF; CDR3nt: TGTGCCAGCAGCTTGGGGATAGCCAAAAACATTCAGTACTTC
j_gene: TRBJ2-1; v_gene: TRBV7-9; d_gene: NA; abundance: NA; CDR3aa: CASSFPGKTYNEQFF; CDR3nt: TGTGCCAGCAGCTTCCCAGGGAAGACCTACAATGAGCAGTTCTTC
j_gene: TRBJ1-1; v_gene: TRBV25-1; d_gene: NA; abundance: few; CDR3aa: CVSRDNSQGQAFF; CDR3nt: TGTGTCAGCAGAGACAATTCGCAGGGGCAAGCTTTCTTT
j_gene: TRBJ2-1; v_gene: TRBV7-9; d_gene: NA; abundance: NA; CDR3aa: CASIPGGNEQFF; CDR3nt: TGTGCCAGCATCCCCGGAGGGAATGAGCAGTTCTTC
j_gene: TRBJ1-1; v_gene: TRBV14; d_gene: NA; abundance: NA; CDR3aa: CASSQDPPGGNTEAFF; CDR3nt: TGTGCCAGCAGCCAAGATCCCCCGGGGGGGAACACTGAAGCTTTCTTT
j_gene: TRBJ1-1; v_gene: TRBV20-1; d_gene: NA; abundance: few; CDR3aa: CSARDIEAFF; CDR3nt: TGCAGTGCTAGGGATATTGAAGCTTTCTTT
j_gene: TRBJ2-3; v_gene: TRBV5-1; d_gene: NA; abundance: NA; CDR3aa: CASSAEDTQYF; CDR3nt: TGCGCCAGCAGCGCCGAAGATACGCAGTATTTT
j_gene: TRBJ2-3; v_gene: TRBV7-9; d_gene: TRBD2; abundance: NA; CDR3aa: CASSFGLAGVTDTQYF; CDR3nt: TGTGCCAGCAGCTTTGGACTAGCGGGAGTCACAGATACGCAGTATTTT
j_gene: TRBJ2-1; v_gene: TRBV19; d_gene: NA; abundance: few; CDR3aa: CASSSSGEQFF; CDR3nt: TGTGCCAGTAGTAGCTCTGGCGAGCAGTTCTTC
j_gene: TRBJ2-3; v_gene: TRBV29-1; d_gene: NA; abundance: few; CDR3aa: CSVENYGGNTDTQYF; CDR3nt: TGCAGCGTTGAAAACTACGGGGGAAACACAGATACGCAGTATTTT
j_gene: TRBJ2-3; v_gene: TRBV14; d_gene: NA; abundance: NA; CDR3aa: CASSVGAANHWGAATQYF; CDR3nt: TGTGCCAGCAGCGTAGGGGCAGCCAACCACTGGGGCGCGGCTACGCAGTATTTT
j_gene: TRBJ1-1; v_gene: TRBV5-1; d_gene: NA; abundance: NA; CDR3aa: CASSQGLVNTEAFF; CDR3nt: TGCGCCAGCAGTCAGGGGCTGGTGAACACTGAAGCTTTCTTT
j_gene: TRBJ2-7; v_gene: TRBV6-5; d_gene: TRBD2; abundance: few; CDR3aa: CASGRAEGYEQYF; CDR3nt: TGTGCCAGCGGGAGGGCTGAGGGCTACGAGCAGTACTTC
j_gene: TRBJ1-1; v_gene: TRBV29-1; d_gene: NA; abundance: NA; CDR3aa: CSARRDPNTEAFF; CDR3nt: TGCAGCGCGCGTCGGGATCCGAACACTGAAGCTTTCTTT
j_gene: TRBJ2-5; v_gene: TRBV5-1; d_gene: NA; abundance: few; CDR3aa: CATRMDTGTQYF; CDR3nt: TGCGCCACCCGGATGGATACGGGGACCCAGTACTTC
j_gene: TRBJ1-5; v_gene: TRBV29-1; d_gene: NA; abundance: few; CDR3aa: CSVAGVGNQPQHF; CDR3nt: TGCAGCGTTGCGGGGGTCGGCAATCAGCCCCAGCATTTT
j_gene: TRBJ2-5; v_gene: TRBV29-1; d_gene: NA; abundance: NA; CDR3aa: CSVDREETQYF; CDR3nt: TGCAGCGTTGACAGGGAAGAGACCCAGTACTTC
j_gene: TRBJ1-1; v_gene: TRBV9; d_gene: TRBD1; abundance: NA; CDR3aa: CASSLQGKNTEAFF; CDR3nt: TGTGCCAGCAGCTTACAGGGGAAGAACACTGAAGCTTTCTTT
j_gene: TRBJ2-3; v_gene: TRBV7-9; d_gene: TRBD2; abundance: NA; CDR3aa: CASSLAGSGSGTQYF; CDR3nt: TGTGCCAGCAGCTTAGCGGGTAGCGGGAGCGGTACGCAGTATTTT
j_gene: TRBJ2-5; v_gene: TRBV14; d_gene: NA; abundance: NA; CDR3aa: CASSPVFSQETQYF; CDR3nt: TGTGCCAGCAGCCCCGTCTTTTCCCAAGAGACCCAGTACTTC
j_gene: TRBJ2-1; v_gene: TRBV7-9; d_gene: TRBD1; abundance: NA; CDR3aa: CASSLGRTGDNEQFF; CDR3nt: TGTGCCAGCAGCTTAGGACGGACAGGGGACAATGAGCAGTTCTTC
j_gene: TRBJ2-3; v_gene: TRBV2; d_gene: TRBD1; abundance: NA; CDR3aa: CASSTGGDTQYF; CDR3nt: TGTGCCAGCAGTACAGGGGGAGATACGCAGTATTTT
j_gene: TRBJ1-2; v_gene: TRBV27; d_gene: NA; abundance: NA; CDR3aa: CAETKDLCGYTF; CDR3nt: TGTGCCGAAACGAAGGATTTATGTGGCTACACCTTC
j_gene: TRBJ2-1; v_gene: TRBV11-2; d_gene: TRBD2; abundance: NA; CDR3aa: CASSLVGGTRGLF; CDR3nt: TGTGCCAGCAGCTTAGTCGGGGGGACCCGCGGCCTCTTC
j_gene: TRBJ1-1; v_gene: TRBV29-1; d_gene: NA; abundance: NA; CDR3aa: CSVEDWVPLNTEAFF; CDR3nt: TGCAGCGTTGAAGATTGGGTTCCGCTGAACACTGAAGCTTTCTTT
j_gene: TRBJ2-5; v_gene: TRBV4-2; d_gene: TRBD2; abundance: few; CDR3aa: CASSPLVAGEETQYF; CDR3nt: TGTGCCAGCAGCCCCTTAGTAGCGGGAGAAGAGACCCAGTACTTC
j_gene: TRBJ2-3; v_gene: TRBV7-2; d_gene: TRBD1; abundance: few; CDR3aa: CASSQTGTGTDTQYF; CDR3nt: TGTGCCAGCAGCCAAACCGGGACAGGCACAGATACGCAGTATTTT
j_gene: TRBJ2-3; v_gene: TRBV7-9; d_gene: NA; abundance: NA; CDR3aa: CASSLNLGTQYF; CDR3nt: TGTGCCAGCAGCTTAAATCTCGGTACGCAGTATTTT